This T cell receptor beta chain was retrieved from a study of Graves' ophthalmopathy and Graves' hyperthyroidism (dated by TCRdb to 2017 to 2018). Context from the whole study: Hyperthyroidism was defined as stable when no progression to ophthalmopathy occurred within 18 months of follow-up. The study used TCR beta repertoire signatures to distinguish Graves' ophthalmopathy from Graves' hyperthyroidism and to predict progression to ophthalmopathy. Following sample collection, hyperthyroidism patients were given methimazole at a starting dose of 30 mg daily, and ophthalmopathy patients were given high-dose intravenous methylprednisolone. To explore V-J signatures that distinguish ophthalmopathy from hyperthyroidism, a discovery set of about a hundred patients was enrolled, made up of some 41 with ophthalmopathy and 57 with stable hyperthyroidism. In over 5 hyperthyroidism patients, the T-cell repertoire of thyroid tissue was compared with the T-cell repertoire of blood. In total, approximately 130 blood samples were TCR-sequenced: around 42 ophthalmopathy, 80 or so hyperthyroidism and some 17 hyperthyroidism-to-ophthalmopathy patients. An independent validation cohort comprised around 20 hyperthyroidism patients and 15 to 17 patients who later progressed from hyperthyroidism to ophthalmopathy.

TCR beta CDR3 regions were amplified from RNA transcripts for repertoire sequencing. A first-round RT-PCR used HTBI primers with the Qiagen OneStep RT-PCR kit, followed by a second-round multiplex PCR, size selection and purification. Sequencing of the libraries was carried out on an Illumina HiSeq2000 in paired-end mode with 100 bp reads. Concerning the study's data processing: Reads were processed with SOAPnuke, discarding reads with adapters, uncalled bases, mean Phred below 15, or no exact constant-primer or identifier match. High-quality paired reads were merged with COPE v1.2.5. Unique nucleotide sequences were defined as clonotypes and aligned to IMGT TRB V, D and J references using MiTCR v1.1. The analysis was limited to V-J combinations with a frequency above 0.0001, which together covered roughly 99% of the repertoires. A TCR clonal expansion and chaos score per V-J combination was defined as the ratio of F50 clonal expansion to chaos observed in the TCRdist matrix. Welch's t-statistics and random forest were used to reduce features to about a dozen V-J combinations, which were fed into a naive Bayes classifier. The similarity between thyroid and blood repertoires was quantified using the Morisita-Horn index. TCRdb ran its own pipeline on the public reads, namely fastp trimming at Q25 and MiXCR clone calling, and kept in-frame beta chains. Identical CDR3 proteins give one entry, which carries the most common genes and DNA. Clone size and V and J calls follow TCRdb, not the original study. The sample table shows approximately 1.2 million distinct CDR3 sequences, and around a third are seen once. The top ten hold 11% of the sample.

The hyperthyroidism patients were 18 to 65 years old and newly diagnosed, with a disease duration of less than 2 months. Anyone with other autoimmune diseases, uncontrolled infections, pregnancy or lactation was excluded from the study. Diagnosis was based on clinical symptoms, serum thyroxine, TRAb, thyroid ultrasound and orbital computed tomography. Total RNA was extracted with Trizol reagent and quality-checked on an Agilent 2100 Bioanalyzer. CDR1 SEHNR and CDR2 FQNEAQ were looked up in the germline V gene (reference sequence). The CDR3 spans 15 residues, from the cysteine through the phenylalanine. Of the read, only the CDR3 DNA is kept; its 45 bases are in frame from base 1. V and J are truncated by 1 base and 3 bases respectively, leaving an intervening sequence of 12 bases. This clonotype turned up a few times. Its antigen specificity is not known. A read error may be the cause here, since a much bigger clone is one base away.

Here is what the overall study found, with its caveats: In validation, the model predicted ophthalmopathy progression with about 70% sensitivity and about 73% specificity; roughly 11 predicted patients were CT-confirmed with GO in a median of approximately 6.5 months. Sample size was not statistically predetermined, and group allocation was not concealed from the investigators. Most expanded thyroid clonotypes with a frequency above 0.001 also appeared in blood, which suggests that blood repertoires may reflect the immune response in the thyroid. In cross-validation, the 13-signature model distinguished ophthalmopathy from stable hyperthyroidism with 87.88% sensitivity and roughly 84% specificity, while in the test set the corresponding values were around 79% and 71%.

The TCR comes from an adult man with Graves' hyperthyroidism. What was sequenced was peripheral blood or thyroid tissue (not recorded which). In this chain, TRBV7-9 is recombined with TRBJ1-2; the D gene is unclear. The CDR3 protein is CASSLVGLMDYGYTF. In nucleotides, the sequence is TGTGCCAGCAGCTTAGTTGGACTAATGGACTATGGCTACACCTTC. Where the CDR3 stops, the reference TRBV7-9 and TRBJ1-2 genes take over; the full variable domain is DTGVSQNPRHKITKRGQNVTFRCDPISEHNRLYWYRQTLGQGPEFLTYFQNEAQLEKSRLLSDRFSAERPKGSFSTLEIQRTEQGDSAMYLCASSLVGLMDYGYTFGSGTRLTVV.